These 23 T cell receptor beta chains were sequenced from one sample in a study of Ad26.COV2.S vaccination and SARS-CoV-2 variants. The treatment here: around 19 received Ad26.COV2.S at low or high dose, single or two shots; several received placebo; per-sample allocation not given. Day 63 after the first injection of vaccine or placebo was the sampling time. TCRdb keeps only in-frame clones here, not all; method: immunoSEQ multiplex PCR. The table has 450,000 to 550,000 clones, 89% seen once. Sequenced material: peripheral blood, taken in a trial of Ad26.COV2.S vaccine versus placebo. These TCRs come from a person between 18 and 65 years old who received the Ad26.COV2.S COVID-19 vaccine or a placebo.

The V gene is TRBV29-1, the J gene TRBJ2-3; possibly TRBD1 or TRBD2 for D (5 bases each). The V gene's germline CDR1 is SQVTM and CDR2 ANQGSEA. The germline V and J ends were trimmed by 0 bases and 2 bases, with 24 bases remaining between them. The CDR3 length is 19 residues. The CDR3 region is CSVEDGGPQKGLLTDTQYF. The CDR3 DNA is TGCAGCGTTGAAGACGGAGGTCCTCAAAAGGGGCTCCTCACAGATACGCAGTATTTT.

This clone was seen more than once but under ten times. The chain uses TRBV11-2 and TRBJ1-5, with D maybe TRBD1 (5 bases). Germline CDR1 SGHAT, CDR2 FQNNGV. CDR3 length equals 13 residues. The V and J ends lost 8 bases and 5 bases respectively, with 13 bases between them. CDR3 sequence reads: CASAKGAHQPQHF. In nucleotides, the CDR3 is TGTGCCAGCGCTAAAGGGGCACATCAGCCCCAGCATTTT.

The CDR3 DNA follows: TGCGCCAGCAGCCCTAACGGGGCCTCCCGGGAGCAGTACGTC. It encodes CASSPNGASREQYV. The chain links TRBV5-1 to TRBJ2-7; D assignment may be TRBD1 or TRBD2 (5 bases each). V was shortened by 4 bases and J by 7 bases, with 18 bases between the two germline ends. Germline CDR1 reads SGHRS; CDR2 reads YFSETQ. CDR3 length: 14 residues.

This clone was observed a handful of times. The chain couples TRBV9 to TRBJ2-7; D uncertain. Germline V lookup: CDR1 SGDLS, CDR2 YYNGEE. The V end lost 0 bases, the J end lost 3 bases, and 13 bases lay between the germline ends. CDR3 length: 15 residues. The CDR3, as DNA: TGTGCCAGCAGCGTAGGACCCGGGTCGAGCTACGAGCAGTACGTC. It yields the protein CASSVGPGSSYEQYV.

This clone was counted a single time. The CDR3 nucleotides read TGCGCCAGCAGCTTCTCCGGGACCCCGAACACTGAAGCTTTCTTT. This codes for CASSFSGTPNTEAFF. The chain uses TRBV5-1 and TRBJ1-1, with a weak D call TRBD1 (5 bases). V was trimmed by 2 bases and J by 1 base, leaving 12 bases between them. CDR3 length equals 15 residues. Germline V gene data show CDR1 as SGHRS and CDR2 as YFSETQ.

V is TRBV7-3 and J is TRBJ2-1; TRBD2 matches at 10 bases. This CDR3 contains 15 residues. The J segment lost 10 bases and the V segment lost 0 bases, leaving 6 bases of the junction unmatched. Germline loops: CDR1 SGHTA, CDR2 FQGTGA. The CDR3 nucleotides are TGTGCCAGCAGCTTAACAGCGGGAGGGGGTACGGAGCAGTTCTTC. Amino acid sequence: CASSLTAGGGTEQFF.

This clone was detected only once. The chain couples TRBV6-2 or TRBV6-3 to TRBJ2-2; 12 nucleotides agree with TRBD2. With V trimmed by 2 bases and J by 0 bases, 4 bases remained unmatched. The germline gives CDR1 MNHEY, CDR2 SVGEGT. The CDR3 loop spans 18 amino acids. The CDR3, as DNA: TGTGCCAGCAGTTACGGGGGGACTAGCGGGTCGAACACCGGGGAGCTGTTTTTT. Residues: CASSYGGTSGSNTGELFF.

The rearrangement links TRBV11-2 to TRBJ1-4; D unclear. The CDR3 sequence is 13 residues long. The germline V gene encodes CDR1 SGHAT and CDR2 FQNNGV. Trimming removed 4 bases from V and 15 bases from J, with 18 bases in between. CDR3 amino acids: CASSSGTLGGVFF. DNA of the CDR3: TGTGCCAGCAGCTCCGGAACTCTGGGCGGAGTGTTTTTT.

This clone was observed a single time. This chain links TRBV7-9 with TRBJ2-1; tentatively, D is TRBD2 (6 bases). Trimming cost V 3 bases and J 5 bases, with 14 bases left between them. Germline loops: CDR1 SEHNR, CDR2 FQNEAQ (reference sequence). The CDR3 length is 15 residues. As DNA, the CDR3 is TGTGCCAGCAGCTTTTTCCTAGCGCTTGACAATGAGCAGTTCTTC. The encoded protein is CASSFFLALDNEQFF.

This chain connects TRBV7-2 to TRBJ1-3; no clear D gene. This CDR3 has 18 amino acids. The V gene lost 4 bases and the J gene lost 7 bases, with 26 bases spanning the gap. Germline CDR1 SGHTA, CDR2 FQGNSA. DNA for the CDR3: TGTGCCAGCAGCTCCTGGCCGTCGCAATCAGCAAGTCGGAACACCATATATTTT. It specifies CASSSWPSQSASRNTIYF.

The rearrangement links TRBV18 to TRBJ1-5, with D perhaps matching TRBD1 (5 bases). The length of the CDR3 is 13 residues. CDR1 KGHSH and CDR2 LQKENI come from the germline V gene. V was clipped by 6 bases and J by 5 bases, with 11 bases between them. The CDR3 reads CASSPQGHQPQHF. The DNA of the CDR3 is TGTGCCAGCTCTCCCCAGGGACATCAGCCCCAGCATTTT.

The chain couples TRBV9 to TRBJ2-7; no definite D call. V was shortened by 1 base and J by 4 bases, with 9 bases between the two germline ends. CDR3 length: 13 residues. Germline loops: CDR1 SGDLS, CDR2 YYNGEE. The CDR3 loop is CASSVSTEYEQYF. CDR3 DNA: TGTGCCAGCAGCGTATCGACGGAATACGAGCAGTACTTC. Together with reference TRBV9 and TRBJ2-7, the CDR3 gives the full variable domain: DSGVTQTPKHLITATGQRVTLRCSPRSGDLSVYWYQQSLDQGLQFLIQYYNGEERAKGNILERFSAQQFPDLHSELNLSSLELGDSALYFCASSVSTEYEQYFGPGTRLTVT.

The chain is built from TRBV7-3 and TRBJ2-1; TRBD1 is a possible D gene (6 bases). Trimming took off 8 bases at V and 9 bases at J, with 20 bases between the two ends. CDR3 length: 14 amino acids. Germline-derived CDR1 and CDR2 are SGHTA and FQGTGA. The CDR3 loop reads CASGQDQGYGEQFF. The CDR3 coding sequence is TGTGCCAGCGGCCAGGACCAGGGGTACGGTGAGCAGTTCTTC.

This chain connects TRBV2 to TRBJ2-7; D remains unclear. This CDR3 has 13 amino acids. V lost 9 bases, J lost 2 bases, and 14 bases lay in between. CDR1 is SNHLY and CDR2 is FYNNEI in the germline V gene. The CDR3 region has the DNA TGTGCCAGTCGTGCTGAGGAGACCTACGAGCAGTACTTC. Protein: CASRAEETYEQYF.

The chain employs TRBV5-5 and TRBJ2-3; tentatively, D is TRBD1 (5 bases). Germline V gene data show CDR1 as SGHKS and CDR2 as YYEKEE (reference sequence). V lost 2 bases and J lost 1, with 11 bases in between. The CDR3 extends over 15 amino acids. CDR3 loop: CASSLRWGGTDTQYF. In DNA form, the CDR3 reads TGTGCCAGCAGCTTAAGGTGGGGCGGCACAGATACGCAGTATTTT. Variable domain in full (rest from reference TRBV5-5 and TRBJ2-3): DAGVTQSPTHLIKTRGQQVTLRCSPISGHKSVSWYQQVLGQGPQFIFQYYEKEERGRGNFPDRFSARQFPNYSSELNVNALLLGDSALYLCASSLRWGGTDTQYFGPGTRLTVL.

The chain links TRBV5-4 to TRBJ1-1, with D unclear. Germline V lookup: CDR1 SGHNT, CDR2 YYREEE (reference sequence). The CDR3 has 15 residues. V shed 3 bases and J shed 6 bases, with 18 bases lying between them. CDR3 protein: CASSSKGPAVAEAFF. CDR3 DNA sequence: TGTGCCAGCAGCTCAAAAGGTCCCGCGGTCGCTGAAGCTTTCTTT.

The CDR3 sequence: CSVDGGSWETQYF. The CDR3 DNA reads as TGCAGCGTTGATGGGGGCTCGTGGGAGACCCAGTACTTC. V is TRBV29-1 and J is TRBJ2-5; possible D gene TRBD1, 6 bases. V was shortened by 3 bases and J by 5 bases, with 13 bases between the two germline ends. Germline CDR1 and CDR2: SQVTM and ANQGSEA. The CDR3 consists of 13 residues.

This clone was counted only a few times. V gene TRBV19 combines with J gene TRBJ1-2, with D maybe TRBD1 (5 bases). There are 15 residues in the CDR3. V lost 2 bases and J lost 3, with 13 bases in between. Per germline, CDR1 LNHDA and CDR2 SQIVND (reference sequence). The CDR3 protein is CASSISGIVDYGYTF. The CDR3 bases are TGTGCCAGTAGTATATCAGGGATAGTTGACTATGGCTACACCTTC.

This chain links TRBV7-3 with TRBJ1-2; 8 nucleotides align to TRBD1. This CDR3 has 13 amino acids. The V gene end was trimmed by 5 bases and the J gene end by 8 bases; junction bases not matched to a gene: 7. Per germline, CDR1 SGHTA and CDR2 FQGTGA. Here the CDR3 DNA reads TGTGCCAGCAGCCCAGGACAGGGAAGGGGCTACACCTTC. It yields the protein CASSPGQGRGYTF.

The chain uses TRBV7-3 and TRBJ2-6; no reliable D call. The CDR3 has 13 amino acids. The V gene lost 4 bases and the J gene lost 2 bases, with 3 bases spanning the gap. CDR1 SGHTA and CDR2 FQGTGA come from the germline V gene. The CDR3 loop reads CASSSPGANVLTF. The CDR3 nucleotides are TGTGCCAGCAGCTCCCCTGGGGCCAACGTCCTGACTTTC. Drawing the rest from reference TRBV7-3 and TRBJ2-6, the complete variable domain is GAGVSQTPSNKVTEKGKYVELRCDPISGHTALYWYRQSLGQGPEFLIYFQGTGAADDSGLPNDRFFAVRPEGSVSTLKIQRTERGDSAVYLCASSSPGANVLTFGAGSRLTVL.

The chain combines TRBV6-5 with TRBJ2-1; TRBD2 agrees at 7 bases. CDR3 length: 13 amino acids. The V gene's germline CDR1 is MNHEY and CDR2 SVGAGI. V lost 3 bases and J lost 13; bases outside the gene matches: 9. DNA for the CDR3: TGTGCCAGCAGTTATCCCGGGACTACCGGCCAGTTCTTC. Amino acid sequence: CASSYPGTTGQFF.

The chain employs TRBV7-8 and TRBJ1-4; D call uncertain. The V gene's germline CDR1 is SGHVS and CDR2 FQNEAQ. Trimming left V 1 base short and J 7 bases short, with 13 bases between. The CDR3 extends over 15 amino acids. The CDR3 nucleotides are TGTGCCAGCAGCTTAGAACGATACAGCCTTGAAAAACTGTTTTTT. This codes for CASSLERYSLEKLFF.

The chain has TRBV19 and TRBJ1-4; 7 bases fit TRBD1. V was pared by 7 bases and J by 8 bases, with 1 base of the junction left unmatched. This CDR3 has 11 amino acids. Germline assignment: CDR1 LNHDA and CDR2 SQIVND (reference sequence). CDR3 sequence: CASMDREKLFF. Here the CDR3 DNA reads TGTGCCAGTATGGACAGGGAAAAACTGTTTTTT.